Listed here are 8 T cell receptor beta chains from one sample, sequenced in a study of regulatory T cells in long-lasting Graves disease. With iRepertoire HTBI primers and Arm-PCR of CDR3 regions, TCR beta libraries were built. TCRdb passed the multiplex PCR reads through MiXCR, listing each CDR3 protein once. The sample records 300,000 to 400,000 distinct CDR3 sequences, 20% being singletons. The time point: persistent/refractory GD, antithyroid drugs over 5 years with positive TRAb. Generation of the TCR library employed RNA extracted from PBMCs. This material consisted of peripheral blood mononuclear cells (PBMCs), taken when the disease was refractory, from a patient treated with antithyroid drugs. The receptors shown here come from a female donor with Graves disease.

This clonotype was counted only a few times. V is TRBV9 and J is TRBJ2-7, with D perhaps assigned TRBD1 or TRBD2 (5 bases each). V lost 4 bases and J lost 11, with 16 bases in between. The CDR3 has 12 residues. Germline lookup yields CDR1 SGDLS and CDR2 YYNGEE. The CDR3 region is CASSSGKGTEYF. CDR3 coding DNA: TGTGCCAGCAGCTCGGGTAAGGGGACCGAGTACTTC.

This clonotype occurred many times. This sequence joins TRBV29-1 and TRBJ1-2, with a weak D call TRBD1 (5 bases). Germline CDR1 is SQVTM and CDR2 is ANQGSEA. The CDR3 is 12 amino acids. The V and J ends lost 7 bases and 1 base respectively, with 10 bases between them. The CDR3 protein is CSAQGDNYGYTF. Written as DNA, the CDR3 is TGCAGCGCCCAGGGAGATAACTATGGCTACACCTTC. The variable domain in full, with the rest retrieved from reference TRBV29-1 and TRBJ1-2, is SAVISQKPSRDICQRGTSLTIQCQVDSQVTMMFWYRQQPGQSLTLIATANQGSEATYESGFVIDKFPISRPNLTFSTLTVSNMSPEDSSIYLCSAQGDNYGYTFGSGTRLTVV.

The chain links TRBV7-2 to TRBJ1-1; D remains unclear. This CDR3 is built from 13 residues. Trimming removed 10 bases from V and 0 bases from J, with 12 bases in between. The V gene's germline CDR1 is SGHTA and CDR2 FQGNSA. CDR3 nucleotides: TGTGCCATCACCCCCCAGGTGAACACTGAAGCTTTCTTT. This gives the protein CAITPQVNTEAFF.

CDR3 DNA sequence: TGTGCCAGCAGCCAATGGACTAGCGGGTCAATCACAGATACGCAGTATTTT. Its translation: CASSQWTSGSITDTQYF. This rearrangement joins TRBV4-2 to TRBJ2-3; 11 bases align to TRBD2. This CDR3 has 17 residues. Looked up from germline, CDR1 is LGHNA and CDR2 is YNFKEQ. The ends lost 2 bases at V and 2 bases at J; junction bases unmatched: 6.

At least ten counts were recorded for this clonotype. The chain employs TRBV7-8 and TRBJ2-7; no reliable D call. The CDR3 loop spans 14 amino acids. V was trimmed by 2 bases and J by 1 base, leaving 9 bases between them. The germline gives CDR1 SGHVS, CDR2 FQNEAQ. The DNA for the CDR3 is TGTGCCAGCAGCTTATCGGGCGCATCCTACGAGCAGTACTTC. Protein product: CASSLSGASYEQYF.

The V call is TRBV15, the J call TRBJ1-6; D unclear. The CDR3 is made up of 13 amino acids. Germline V gene data show CDR1 as LNHNV and CDR2 as YYDKDF (reference sequence). V lost 8 bases to trimming and J lost 2 bases, with 7 bases between them. CDR3 protein: CATRWTYNSPLHF. As DNA, the CDR3 is TGTGCCACCCGGTGGACCTATAATTCACCCCTCCACTTT.

CDR3 in amino acids: CASSQGDWAARMNTEAFF. CDR3 sequence (DNA): TGTGCCAGCAGCCAAGGGGATTGGGCAGCACGTATGAACACTGAAGCTTTCTTT. The genes are TRBV3-1 and TRBJ1-1, with unresolved D. CDR3 length: 18 residues. The V end lost 1 base, the J end lost 0 bases, and 18 bases lay between the germline ends. CDR1 and CDR2 (germline): LGHDT, YNNKEL (reference sequence).

This clonotype was found many times. The V gene is TRBV20-1, the J gene TRBJ1-1; no definite D call. The CDR3 has 10 residues. Germline loops: CDR1 DFQATT, CDR2 SNEGSKA (reference sequence). The ends were cut back, 1 base at V and 8 bases at J, with 5 bases in the middle. CDR3 DNA: TGCAGTGCTAGAGCCGACGAAGCTTTCTTT. It translates to CSARADEAFF.